The 29 T cell receptor beta chains given below trace back to one sample, sequenced in a study of beta chain features in type 1 diabetes. Sequencing targeted expressed TCRB transcripts, as all isolated RNA had been reverse transcribed. TCRdb keeps only in-frame clones here, not all; method: immunoSEQ multiplex PCR. Here the sample spans approximately 160,000 clones, approximately 9.9% being singletons. Sequenced material: central memory CD4+ T cells from blood. These receptors originate from a young woman in good health.

The gene calls are TRBV18 and TRBJ1-1; maybe TRBD1 (5 bases). Per the germline V gene, CDR1 is KGHSH and CDR2 is LQKENI. This CDR3 comprises 15 residues. V was pared by 6 bases and J by 0 bases, with 14 bases between. As DNA, the CDR3 is TGTGCCAGCTCCTATGGACAATTGCTGAACACTGAAGCTTTCTTT. This gives the protein CASSYGQLLNTEAFF.

The sample holds a few counts of this clone. V and J are TRBV12-5 and TRBJ1-1; 8 nucleotides match TRBD1. The germline V gene has CDR1 LGHNT and CDR2 FRNRAP. The V gene end was trimmed by 7 bases and the J gene end by 6 bases; junction bases not matched to a gene: 7. The CDR3 covers 13 residues. The CDR3 nucleotides read TGTGCTAGTGTTCTTCAGGGGGCCGCTGAAGCTTTCTTT. Residues: CASVLQGAAEAFF. Filled out from reference TRBV12-5 and TRBJ1-1, the complete variable domain reads DARVTQTPRHKVTEMGQEVTMRCQPILGHNTVFWYRQTMMQGLELLAYFRNRAPLDDSGMPKDRFSAEMPDATLATLKIQPSEPRDSAVYFCASVLQGAAEAFFGQGTRLTVV.

In its sample, this clone was seen a few times. The chain joins TRBV7-9 to TRBJ1-2; TRBD1 is a possible D gene (6 bases). V shed 5 bases and J shed 7 bases, with 17 bases lying between them. CDR3 length equals 14 residues. From germline, CDR1 is SEHNR and CDR2 FQNEAQ (reference sequence). The CDR3, as DNA: TGTGCCAGCAGCCCAGACAGGATAGTTCGTGGCTACACCTTC. Translating gives CASSPDRIVRGYTF.

Only a few counts were recorded for this clone. The J gene is TRBJ2-1, the V gene TRBV29-1; 11 bases are shared with TRBD2. V lost 1 base to trimming and J lost 1 base; unmatched junction nucleotides: 6. CDR1 is SQVTM and CDR2 is ANQGSEA in the germline V gene. The CDR3 has 17 amino acids. DNA of the CDR3: TGCAGCGTTGAAGGGAAGAGGACTAGCGGGTCCTACAATGAGCAGTTCTTC. Translation gives CSVEGKRTSGSYNEQFF.

This clone appeared a few times. The V call is TRBV21-1, the J call TRBJ2-7; the listed D gene, TRBD2, was not tested against the DNA. TRBV21-1 is assigned pseudogene status. This CDR3 is built from 17 residues. Here the CDR3 reads CASSSRGAGRSSYEQYF. DNA of the CDR3: TGTGCCAGCAGCTCCCGGGGGGCGGGAAGGAGCTCCTACGAGCAGTACTTC.

This clone has just a few counts. This sequence joins TRBV2 and TRBJ2-5; D is possibly TRBD2 (6 bases). The length of the CDR3 is 14 residues. Germline loops: CDR1 SNHLY, CDR2 FYNNEI. Between the trimmed V and J ends, which lost 5 bases and 5 bases, there was a span of 15 bases. The CDR3 is CASSLLGGQETQYF. For the CDR3, the DNA is TGTGCCAGCAGTCTCCTAGGAGGGCAGGAGACCCAGTACTTC. The full variable domain, with the rest looked up from reference TRBV2 and TRBJ2-5, is EPEVTQTPSHQVTQMGQEVILRCVPISNHLYFYWYRQILGQKVEFLVSFYNNEISEKSEIFDDQFSVERPDGSNFTLKIRSTKLEDSAMYFCASSLLGGQETQYFGPGTRLLVL.

The chain joins TRBV4-2 to TRBJ2-1; TRBD2 might be the D (6 bases). The CDR3 covers 13 residues. Looked up from germline, CDR1 is LGHNA and CDR2 is YNFKEQ. Trimming removed 2 bases at V and 8 bases at J, with 10 bases between. This CDR3 reads CASSQKREDEQFF. The CDR3 DNA reads as TGTGCCAGCAGCCAAAAGAGGGAGGATGAGCAGTTCTTC.

This chain uses TRBV7-9 with TRBJ2-3, with 9 positions matching TRBD1. Germline assignment: CDR1 SEHNR and CDR2 FQNEAQ (reference sequence). This CDR3 spans 14 amino acids. Unmatched junction bases numbered 7, after V lost 8 bases and J lost 4 bases. The CDR3 protein is CASSGTGWSDTQYF. The CDR3 nucleotides are TGTGCCAGCTCTGGGACAGGGTGGTCAGATACGCAGTATTTT. The full variable domain, its missing parts supplied by reference TRBV7-9 and TRBJ2-3, is DTGVSQNPRHKITKRGQNVTFRCDPISEHNRLYWYRQTLGQGPEFLTYFQNEAQLEKSRLLSDRFSAERPKGSFSTLEIQRTEQGDSAMYLCASSGTGWSDTQYFGPGTRLTVL.

This clone was seen only a few times. V usage is TRBV15 and J usage is TRBJ2-3, with 7 positions matching TRBD2. This CDR3 is built from 16 residues. Germline CDR1 is LNHNV and CDR2 is YYDKDF (reference sequence). The trim removed 3 bases at V and 2 bases at J, leaving 8 bases unmatched. CDR3 sequence: CATSRNSGSATDTQYF. Written as DNA, the CDR3 is TGTGCCACCAGCAGGAATAGCGGGTCGGCCACAGATACGCAGTATTTT.

The chain carries TRBV5-1 and TRBJ1-2, with D tentatively TRBD1 (6 bases). Germline V lookup: CDR1 SGHRS, CDR2 YFSETQ. This CDR3 contains 13 residues. V dropped 4 bases and J dropped 6 bases, with 13 bases sitting between them. In nucleotides, the CDR3 is TGCGCCAGCAGCCAACAGGGATTGGATGGCTACACCTTC. Residues: CASSQQGLDGYTF.

The rearrangement links TRBV9 to TRBJ2-2, with 7 bases that match TRBD2. Germline V lookup: CDR1 SGDLS, CDR2 YYNGEE. The V segment lost 3 bases and the J segment 0 bases; nucleotides outside the gene matches: 8. There are 17 residues in the CDR3. The CDR3 loop is CASSGSGTLANTGELFF. The CDR3 region has the DNA TGTGCCAGCAGCGGGAGCGGGACGCTGGCGAACACCGGGGAGCTGTTTTTT.

The chain recombines TRBV9 with TRBJ1-1; 8 bases are a match to TRBD1. This CDR3 is built from 15 residues. V lost 4 bases, J lost 0 bases, and 5 bases stayed unmatched. Germline-derived CDR1 and CDR2 are SGDLS and YYNGEE. The CDR3 DNA is TGTGCCAGCAGCCGACAGGGGTCGATGAACACTGAAGCTTTCTTT. It translates to CASSRQGSMNTEAFF.

This chain joins TRBV4-3 and TRBJ2-1; 8 nucleotides match TRBD2. The V segment lost 1 base and the J segment 3 bases; nucleotides outside the gene matches: 2. The CDR3 totals 15 residues. In germline, CDR1 is LGHNA, CDR2 YSLEER. The CDR3: CASSQGRGGYNEQFF. For the CDR3, the DNA is TGCGCCAGCAGCCAAGGACGGGGGGGCTACAATGAGCAGTTCTTC.

This clone occurred a few times. The V call is TRBV21-1, the J call TRBJ1-1; the D segment call TRBD1 is taken from the table without a DNA check. TRBV21-1 is recorded as a pseudogene. This CDR3 is 11 amino acids long. The CDR3 bases are TGTGCCAGCAGCAGGACAGTGAACGCTTTCTTT. Amino acids: CASSRTVNAFF.

The rearrangement uses TRBV5-1 and TRBJ1-2; tentative D call: TRBD1 (6 bases). Germline V gene lookup returns CDR1 SGHRS and CDR2 YFSETQ. This CDR3 spans 14 amino acids. V was cut by 2 bases and J by 10 bases, with 18 bases left in between. CDR3 nucleotides: TGCGCCAGCAGCTTAGGACAGCCTCAAAATGACTACACCTTC. Amino acids: CASSLGQPQNDYTF.

V usage is TRBV29-1 and J usage is TRBJ1-2, with 9 bases fitting TRBD1. The CDR3 has 15 amino acids. Germline values: CDR1 SQVTM, CDR2 ANQGSEA. V trimming: 4 bases; J trimming: 6 bases; junction bases outside the gene matches: 12. CDR3 DNA: TGCAGCGTTGGGGGGCCTACAGGGGGCAGGGATGGCTACACCTTC. Its translation: CSVGGPTGGRDGYTF.

The V gene is TRBV6-6, the J gene TRBJ1-1, with D possibly being TRBD1 (6 bases). V was pared by 6 bases and J by 3 bases, with 14 bases between. This CDR3 is built from 14 residues. In germline, CDR1 is MNHNY, CDR2 SVGAGI (reference sequence). CDR3 sequence: CASRHQGPDTEAFF. The CDR3 region has the DNA TGTGCCAGCAGACATCAGGGGCCCGACACTGAAGCTTTCTTT.

The chain employs TRBV29-1 and TRBJ1-2; possibly TRBD1 for D (5 bases). V was trimmed by 4 bases and J by 5 bases, leaving 11 bases between them. This CDR3 region has 12 residues. Per germline, CDR1 SQVTM and CDR2 ANQGSEA. DNA for the CDR3: TGCAGCGTTGGACAGAGCATGTATGGCTACACCTTC. Protein: CSVGQSMYGYTF.

The chain uses TRBV11-2 and TRBJ1-1; 8 nucleotides match TRBD1. The CDR3 is 13 residues long. V lost 5 bases to trimming and J lost 10 bases; unmatched junction nucleotides: 9. Germline V gene data show CDR1 as SGHAT and CDR2 as FQNNGV. The CDR3 spells CASSTGQGMIAFF. The CDR3 coding sequence is TGTGCCAGCAGCACCGGACAGGGAATGATAGCTTTCTTT.

The chain has TRBV30 and TRBJ1-2; D unresolved. Germline CDR1 is GTSNPN and CDR2 is SVGIG (reference sequence). V was cut by 5 bases and J by 1 base, with 11 bases left in between. The CDR3 is made up of 13 amino acids. The CDR3 region is CAWSPGHNYGYTF. The CDR3 DNA reads TGTGCCTGGTCCCCAGGTCATAACTATGGCTACACCTTC.

V gene TRBV25-1 combines with J gene TRBJ1-5, with 7 nucleotides matching TRBD1. This CDR3 comprises 17 residues. CDR1 is MGHDK and CDR2 is SYGVNS in the germline V gene. The trim removed 3 bases at V and 2 bases at J, leaving 10 bases unmatched. The CDR3 sequence: CASSDTQGGQGNQPQHF. CDR3 in DNA: TGTGCCAGCAGTGATACCCAGGGGGGACAAGGCAATCAGCCCCAGCATTTT.

The chain joins TRBV11-3 to TRBJ1-1; weak D call: TRBD1 (5 bases). This CDR3 is 15 amino acids long. Germline-derived CDR1 and CDR2 are SGHNT and YENEEA. Trimming took off 1 base at V and 1 base at J, with 10 bases between the two ends. The CDR3 protein is CASSLGGGENTEAFF. DNA for the CDR3: TGTGCCAGCAGCTTAGGCGGGGGAGAGAACACTGAAGCTTTCTTT.

This chain connects TRBV30 to TRBJ2-2; TRBD1 is a possible D gene (6 bases). Deletions cut 4 bases from V and 0 bases from J, with 12 bases between. CDR3 length: 15 amino acids. Germline V gene data show CDR1 as GTSNPN and CDR2 as SVGIG (reference sequence). The CDR3 sequence is CAWKIGQPNTGELFF. The CDR3 DNA reads TGTGCCTGGAAGATCGGACAGCCGAACACCGGGGAGCTGTTTTTT.

This clone appeared a few times. The gene calls are TRBV5-1 and TRBJ2-6; weak D call: TRBD1 (5 bases). This CDR3 has 17 residues. Germline V gene lookup returns CDR1 SGHRS and CDR2 YFSETQ. V lost 1 base and J 0 bases, leaving 11 bases between the germline ends. The CDR3 coding sequence is TGCGCCAGCAGCTTGCAGGGAACCGCCTCTGGGGCCAACGTCCTGACTTTC. This codes for CASSLQGTASGANVLTF.

The table lists this clone with a few counts. The chain uses TRBV7-9 and TRBJ1-2; D perhaps matches TRBD1 (6 bases). This CDR3 spans 13 amino acids. The germline V gene encodes CDR1 SEHNR and CDR2 FQNEAQ (reference sequence). Between the trimmed V and J ends, which lost 4 bases and 6 bases, there was a span of 12 bases. CDR3 loop: CASSSWTDDGYTF. For the CDR3, the DNA is TGTGCCAGCAGCTCCTGGACAGACGATGGCTACACCTTC.

This chain links TRBV5-1 with TRBJ2-3; 7 bases are a match to TRBD2. V lost 3 bases to trimming and J lost 4 bases; unmatched junction nucleotides: 11. Germline CDR1 SGHRS, CDR2 YFSETQ. The CDR3 runs 16 residues. Written as DNA, the CDR3 is TGCGCCAGCAGCTCGGATGCTGGCGGGGGATCAGATACGCAGTATTTT. Encoded protein: CASSSDAGGGSDTQYF.

This clone has only a few counts. This rearrangement joins TRBV5-6 to TRBJ2-2; TRBD2 aligns across 7 bases. With V trimmed by 4 bases and J by 3 bases, 9 bases remained unmatched. This CDR3 spans 16 amino acids. Germline V CDR1 and CDR2: SGHDT, YYEEEE. The CDR3 sequence is CASSPFKRDYTGELFF. The CDR3 DNA reads TGTGCCAGCAGCCCGTTCAAGCGGGATTACACCGGGGAGCTGTTTTTT.

This clone has a handful of counts. The genes are TRBV15 and TRBJ2-5; 10 bases are shared with TRBD1. Per germline, CDR1 LNHNV and CDR2 YYDKDF (reference sequence). The CDR3 consists of 17 residues. V trimming: 1 base; J trimming: 5 bases; junction bases outside the gene matches: 10. CDR3 nucleotide sequence: TGTGCCACCAGCAGAGTAGGCGGGACAGGGGACCCCGAGACCCAGTACTTC. Translated: CATSRVGGTGDPETQYF.

This chain connects TRBV5-1 to TRBJ2-7, with TRBD1 identical over 9 bases. The CDR3 consists of 15 residues. Unmatched junction bases numbered 10, after V lost 2 bases and J lost 7 bases. Germline CDR1 SGHRS, CDR2 YFSETQ. This CDR3 reads CASSLRQGGFGEQYF. CDR3 in DNA: TGCGCCAGCAGCTTAAGACAGGGGGGCTTTGGGGAGCAGTACTTC.